This is a list of T cell receptor beta chains from one sample in a study of control samples from healthy donors and cancer patients. Only in-frame clones appear in the TCRdb table, and some are missing; sequencing was by immunoSEQ multiplex PCR. Altogether roughly 100,000 clones are present, 92% being singletons, with the ten largest covering under 3%. The sample taken for sequencing was blood. These receptor sequences come from a young woman in good health. CDR3s include the opening cysteine and the closing phenylalanine or tryptophan. D genes are given only for firm matches. Only part of the rows carry a size: once, few, many, or a class if the clone is expanded.

J gene: TRBJ2-1; clone size: NA; CDR3 length: 16; V gene: TRBV7-3; D gene: NA; CDR3 protein: CASSQAGGHAYNEQFF; CDR3 DNA: TGTGCCAGCAGCCAGGCTGGAGGGCATGCCTACAATGAGCAGTTCTTC
J gene: TRBJ2-1; clone size: NA; CDR3 length: 14; V gene: TRBV5-1; D gene: NA; CDR3 protein: CASSVRVGQGWQFF; CDR3 DNA: TGCGCCAGCAGCGTCCGGGTTGGCCAGGGGTGGCAGTTCTTC
J gene: TRBJ2-3; clone size: NA; CDR3 length: 13; V gene: TRBV15; D gene: NA; CDR3 protein: CATSRIETDTQYF; CDR3 DNA: TGTGCCACCAGCAGGATCGAAACAGATACGCAGTATTTT
J gene: TRBJ1-2; clone size: NA; CDR3 length: 13; V gene: TRBV7-3; D gene: TRBD1; CDR3 protein: CASSLRQGNGYTF; CDR3 DNA: TGTGCCAGCAGCTTACGACAGGGGAATGGCTACACCTTC
J gene: TRBJ2-7; clone size: NA; CDR3 length: 16; V gene: TRBV20-1; D gene: TRBD2; CDR3 protein: CSASPIAGGMSYEQYF; CDR3 DNA: TGCAGTGCTAGTCCCATAGCGGGAGGAATGTCCTACGAGCAGTACTTC
J gene: TRBJ1-2; clone size: NA; CDR3 length: 14; V gene: TRBV3-1/TRBV3-2; D gene: TRBD1; CDR3 protein: CASSQSTGGYGYTF; CDR3 DNA: TGTGCCAGCAGCCAGTCGACAGGGGGCTATGGCTACACCTTC
J gene: TRBJ1-1; clone size: NA; CDR3 length: 13; V gene: TRBV6-2/TRBV6-3; D gene: TRBD1; CDR3 protein: CASSHPRDRDGFF; CDR3 DNA: TGTGCCAGCAGTCACCCCCGGGACAGAGACGGTTTCTTT
J gene: TRBJ2-5; clone size: NA; CDR3 length: 18; V gene: TRBV24-1; D gene: NA; CDR3 protein: CATSASVERGRVGETQYF; CDR3 DNA: TGTGCCACCAGTGCTTCAGTCGAACGGGGAAGGGTCGGAGAGACCCAGTACTTC
J gene: TRBJ1-6; clone size: NA; CDR3 length: 14; V gene: TRBV6-6; D gene: NA; CDR3 protein: CASSPRQRNSPLHF; CDR3 DNA: TGTGCCAGCAGTCCCCGACAGAGGAATTCACCCCTCCACTTT
J gene: TRBJ2-5; clone size: NA; CDR3 length: 15; V gene: TRBV11-3; D gene: TRBD1; CDR3 protein: CASSVGQGAGETQYF; CDR3 DNA: TGTGCCAGCAGCGTGGGACAGGGGGCAGGAGAGACCCAGTACTTC
J gene: TRBJ1-1; clone size: NA; CDR3 length: 13; V gene: TRBV19; D gene: NA; CDR3 protein: CASSIVFRGEAFF; CDR3 DNA: TGTGCCAGTAGTATAGTTTTTAGGGGTGAAGCTTTCTTT
J gene: TRBJ2-7; clone size: NA; CDR3 length: 15; V gene: TRBV5-4; D gene: NA; CDR3 protein: CASTRSGLSSYEQYF; CDR3 DNA: TGTGCCAGCACCCGTTCCGGACTGAGCTCCTACGAGCAGTACTTC
J gene: TRBJ1-2; clone size: NA; CDR3 length: 13; V gene: TRBV12-3/TRBV12-4; D gene: NA; CDR3 protein: CASSPDIDYGYTF; CDR3 DNA: TGTGCCAGCAGCCCAGACATAGACTATGGCTACACCTTC
J gene: TRBJ1-1; clone size: NA; CDR3 length: 14; V gene: TRBV28; D gene: NA; CDR3 protein: CASSPTGELFGAFF; CDR3 DNA: TGTGCCAGCAGCCCAACCGGGGAGTTATTCGGAGCTTTCTTT
J gene: TRBJ2-7; clone size: NA; CDR3 length: 17; V gene: TRBV4-1; D gene: NA; CDR3 protein: CASSQERGGASSYEQYF; CDR3 DNA: TGCGCCAGCAGCCAAGAGAGGGGGGGTGCCAGCTCCTACGAGCAGTACTTC
J gene: TRBJ1-5; clone size: NA; CDR3 length: 13; V gene: TRBV10-3; D gene: NA; CDR3 protein: CAISETTNQPQHF; CDR3 DNA: TGTGCCATCAGTGAGACGACAAATCAGCCCCAGCATTTT
J gene: TRBJ2-1; clone size: once; CDR3 length: 16; V gene: TRBV5-4; D gene: TRBD2; CDR3 protein: CASSLGLAGGPDEQFF; CDR3 DNA: TGTGCCAGCAGCTTGGGACTAGCGGGGGGGCCGGATGAGCAGTTCTTC
J gene: TRBJ2-3; clone size: NA; CDR3 length: 14; V gene: TRBV19; D gene: TRBD2; CDR3 protein: CASSLAGSTDTQYF; CDR3 DNA: TGTGCCAGTAGTCTAGCGGGAAGTACAGATACGCAGTATTTT
J gene: TRBJ2-1; clone size: NA; CDR3 length: 17; V gene: TRBV28; D gene: NA; CDR3 protein: CASSSINRVISYNEQFF; CDR3 DNA: TGTGCCAGCAGTTCGATAAACAGGGTCATCTCCTACAATGAGCAGTTCTTC
J gene: TRBJ1-5; clone size: once; CDR3 length: 15; V gene: TRBV6-6; D gene: NA; CDR3 protein: CASSYLEGSNQPQHF; CDR3 DNA: TGTGCCAGCAGTTACTTAGAGGGGAGCAATCAGCCCCAGCATTTT
J gene: TRBJ2-7; clone size: once; CDR3 length: 13; V gene: TRBV12-3/TRBV12-4; D gene: TRBD2; CDR3 protein: CASSPQLADKQYF; CDR3 DNA: TGTGCCAGCAGCCCTCAACTAGCGGATAAGCAGTACTTC
J gene: TRBJ1-6; clone size: few; CDR3 length: 17; V gene: TRBV4-3; D gene: TRBD1; CDR3 protein: CASSQDAPGQNNSPLHF; CDR3 DNA: TGCGCCAGCAGCCAAGACGCCCCGGGACAGAATAATTCACCCCTCCACTTT
J gene: TRBJ2-2; clone size: NA; CDR3 length: 13; V gene: TRBV24-1; D gene: TRBD1; CDR3 protein: CATRTGGSGELFF; CDR3 DNA: TGTGCCACCCGGACAGGGGGCTCCGGGGAGCTGTTTTTT
J gene: TRBJ2-2; clone size: NA; CDR3 length: 15; V gene: TRBV10-1; D gene: NA; CDR3 protein: CASSASRDYTGELFF; CDR3 DNA: TGCGCCAGCAGTGCGTCCAGGGATTATACCGGGGAGCTGTTTTTT
J gene: TRBJ1-2; clone size: NA; CDR3 length: 15; V gene: TRBV24-1; D gene: TRBD1; CDR3 protein: CATSGPGQGVYGYTF; CDR3 DNA: TGTGCCACCAGTGGGCCGGGACAGGGAGTCTATGGCTACACCTTC
J gene: TRBJ1-6; clone size: NA; CDR3 length: 13; V gene: TRBV12-5; D gene: NA; CDR3 protein: CASGPAGESPLHF; CDR3 DNA: TGTGCTAGTGGCCCCGCGGGAGAGTCACCCCTCCACTTT
J gene: TRBJ1-6; clone size: NA; CDR3 length: 15; V gene: TRBV5-6; D gene: NA; CDR3 protein: CASSRWTGVNSPLHF; CDR3 DNA: TGTGCCAGCAGCCGGTGGACGGGGGTTAATTCACCCCTCCACTTT
J gene: TRBJ2-7; clone size: NA; CDR3 length: 12; V gene: TRBV6-5; D gene: TRBD1; CDR3 protein: CASSDRGYEQYF; CDR3 DNA: TGTGCCAGTTCGGACAGGGGGTACGAGCAGTACTTC
J gene: TRBJ1-6; clone size: once; CDR3 length: 14; V gene: TRBV28; D gene: NA; CDR3 protein: CASSLLGVGSPLHF; CDR3 DNA: TGTGCCAGCAGTTTATTAGGGGTAGGGTCACCCCTCCACTTT
J gene: TRBJ2-2; clone size: NA; CDR3 length: 15; V gene: TRBV11-2; D gene: TRBD2; CDR3 protein: CASRRDYSNTGELFF; CDR3 DNA: TGTGCCAGCAGGAGGGACTACTCGAACACCGGGGAGCTGTTTTTT
J gene: TRBJ1-1; clone size: NA; CDR3 length: 14; V gene: TRBV19; D gene: NA; CDR3 protein: CASRVVGGNTEAFF; CDR3 DNA: TGTGCCAGTAGAGTCGTCGGAGGGAACACTGAAGCTTTCTTT
J gene: TRBJ1-3; clone size: NA; CDR3 length: 14; V gene: TRBV7-2; D gene: NA; CDR3 protein: CASSLDGSGNTIYF; CDR3 DNA: TGTGCCAGCAGCTTAGATGGGTCTGGAAACACCATATATTTT
J gene: TRBJ2-1; clone size: NA; CDR3 length: 15; V gene: TRBV18; D gene: TRBD2; CDR3 protein: CASSPSGRFYNEQFF; CDR3 DNA: TGTGCCAGCTCACCCAGCGGGAGGTTCTACAATGAGCAGTTCTTC
J gene: TRBJ2-7; clone size: NA; CDR3 length: 12; V gene: TRBV7-9; D gene: NA; CDR3 protein: CASSSGAPEQYF; CDR3 DNA: TGTGCCAGCAGCTCAGGGGCCCCCGAGCAGTACTTC
J gene: TRBJ2-7; clone size: NA; CDR3 length: 13; V gene: TRBV19; D gene: NA; CDR3 protein: CASSIVPGAEQYF; CDR3 DNA: TGTGCCAGTAGTATCGTTCCCGGGGCCGAGCAGTACTTC
J gene: TRBJ1-5; clone size: NA; CDR3 length: 18; V gene: TRBV21-1; D gene: NA; CDR3 protein: CASSTDYRAPRGNQPQHF; CDR3 DNA: TGTGCCAGCAGCACCGATTACAGGGCCCCTCGGGGGAATCAGCCCCAGCATTTT
J gene: TRBJ2-7; clone size: NA; CDR3 length: 14; V gene: TRBV27; D gene: NA; CDR3 protein: CASGWQGTMYEQYF; CDR3 DNA: TGTGCCAGCGGATGGCAGGGAACTATGTACGAGCAGTACTTC
J gene: TRBJ2-5; clone size: NA; CDR3 length: 14; V gene: TRBV7-9; D gene: NA; CDR3 protein: CASSSLMQGSTQYF; CDR3 DNA: TGTGCCAGCAGCTCTCTTATGCAGGGCTCGACCCAGTACTTC
J gene: TRBJ2-6; clone size: NA; CDR3 length: 16; V gene: TRBV10-3; D gene: NA; CDR3 protein: CAISESTNSGANVLTF; CDR3 DNA: TGTGCCATCAGTGAGTCTACGAACTCTGGGGCCAACGTCCTGACTTTC
J gene: TRBJ1-5; clone size: once; CDR3 length: 14; V gene: TRBV7-9; D gene: NA; CDR3 protein: CASSLAGGYQPQHF; CDR3 DNA: TGTGCCAGCAGCTTAGCCGGGGGCTATCAGCCCCAGCATTTT
J gene: TRBJ2-7; clone size: NA; CDR3 length: 15; V gene: TRBV5-4; D gene: NA; CDR3 protein: CASSFEGLLSYEQYF; CDR3 DNA: TGTGCCAGCAGCTTCGAGGGCCTTTTATCCTACGAGCAGTACTTC
J gene: TRBJ2-1; clone size: NA; CDR3 length: 15; V gene: TRBV18; D gene: NA; CDR3 protein: CASSPLYASDNEQFF; CDR3 DNA: TGTGCCAGCTCACCACTTTACGCTAGCGACAATGAGCAGTTCTTC
J gene: TRBJ2-5; clone size: NA; CDR3 length: 16; V gene: TRBV7-9; D gene: NA; CDR3 protein: CASSRLTGNGRETQYF; CDR3 DNA: TGTGCCAGCAGCCGCCTTACAGGGAACGGGCGGGAGACCCAGTACTTC
J gene: TRBJ2-3; clone size: NA; CDR3 length: 13; V gene: TRBV30; D gene: NA; CDR3 protein: CALDEAGEDTQYF; CDR3 DNA: TGTGCCCTTGACGAGGCAGGGGAAGATACGCAGTATTTT
J gene: TRBJ2-7; clone size: NA; CDR3 length: 14; V gene: TRBV4-1; D gene: NA; CDR3 protein: CASSQGQGSYEQYF; CDR3 DNA: TGCGCCAGCAGCCAAGGCCAGGGCTCCTACGAGCAGTACTTC
J gene: TRBJ2-3; clone size: NA; CDR3 length: 16; V gene: TRBV6-2/TRBV6-3; D gene: NA; CDR3 protein: CASSYSTGGSTDTQYF; CDR3 DNA: TGTGCCAGCAGTTACTCGACTGGGGGGAGTACAGATACGCAGTATTTT
J gene: TRBJ1-5; clone size: NA; CDR3 length: 14; V gene: TRBV7-2; D gene: TRBD1; CDR3 protein: CASSLFGTGDPQHF; CDR3 DNA: TGTGCCAGCAGCTTATTCGGGACAGGCGACCCCCAGCATTTT
J gene: TRBJ2-2; clone size: few; CDR3 length: 12; V gene: TRBV6-5; D gene: NA; CDR3 protein: CASRRDFGELFF; CDR3 DNA: TGTGCCAGCAGACGGGACTTCGGGGAGCTGTTTTTT
J gene: TRBJ2-4; clone size: NA; CDR3 length: 15; V gene: TRBV28; D gene: NA; CDR3 protein: CASSSDGLAKNIQYF; CDR3 DNA: TGTGCCAGCAGTTCCGACGGCCTAGCCAAAAACATTCAGTACTTC
J gene: TRBJ1-1; clone size: NA; CDR3 length: 13; V gene: TRBV7-9; D gene: NA; CDR3 protein: CASSSMMNTEAFF; CDR3 DNA: TGTGCCAGCAGCTCAATGATGAACACTGAAGCTTTCTTT
J gene: TRBJ2-1; clone size: NA; CDR3 length: 16; V gene: TRBV6-5; D gene: TRBD2; CDR3 protein: CASSYDSGTIYNEQFF; CDR3 DNA: TGTGCCAGCAGTTACGATTCCGGGACTATCTACAATGAGCAGTTCTTC
J gene: TRBJ2-7; clone size: NA; CDR3 length: 16; V gene: TRBV6-5; D gene: NA; CDR3 protein: CASSYRGYGSSYEQYF; CDR3 DNA: TGTGCCAGCAGTTACCGAGGGTACGGGAGCTCCTACGAGCAGTACTTC
J gene: TRBJ1-5; clone size: NA; CDR3 length: 14; V gene: TRBV28; D gene: TRBD1; CDR3 protein: CASSRDRSNQPQHF; CDR3 DNA: TGTGCCAGCAGTCGGGACAGGAGCAATCAGCCCCAGCATTTT
J gene: TRBJ2-3; clone size: few; CDR3 length: 15; V gene: TRBV9; D gene: TRBD1; CDR3 protein: CASSATGDGTDTQYF; CDR3 DNA: TGTGCCAGCAGCGCGACAGGGGATGGCACAGATACGCAGTATTTT
J gene: TRBJ1-2; clone size: NA; CDR3 length: 13; V gene: TRBV30; D gene: NA; CDR3 protein: CAWKGDANYGYTF; CDR3 DNA: TGTGCCTGGAAAGGGGATGCTAACTATGGCTACACCTTC